Presented here are 6 T cell receptor beta chains from one specimen sequenced in a study of T-cell reconstitution after alpha-beta-depleted transplantation in children. Unique molecular identifiers were built into the TCRbeta library. A single record per CDR3 protein comes from TCRdb applying MiXCR to the PCR reads. The sample yields around 370,000 distinct CDR3 sequences, 10% seen once. The input for sequencing was PBMCs from the stem cell graft donor, taken from the stem cell graft. The source is a human donor who donated a stem cell graft to a child with acute lymphoblastic leukemia.

The chain carries TRBV12-3 or TRBV12-4 and TRBJ1-2, with 10 nucleotides matching TRBD1. The junction had 6 bases not matched to a gene; V was cut back by 7 bases and J by 4 bases. CDR3 size: 14 residues. CDR3 residues: CASKPTGGFYGYTF. The CDR3 DNA sequence: TGTGCCAGCAAGCCGACAGGGGGCTTCTATGGCTACACCTTC.

This clonotype was seen only a few times. The chain carries TRBV11-2 and TRBJ2-1; TRBD1 is a possible D gene (6 bases). V was pared by 5 bases and J by 3 bases, with 11 bases between. CDR1 and CDR2 from the germline V gene are SGHAT and FQNNGV. This CDR3 region has 14 residues. CDR3: CASSETGFYNEQFF. As DNA, the CDR3 is TGTGCCAGCAGCGAAACAGGGTTCTACAATGAGCAGTTCTTC.

This clonotype was seen more than once but under ten times. The chain recombines TRBV5-1 with TRBJ2-5, with 13 nucleotides matching TRBD2. CDR1 and CDR2 from the germline V gene are SGHRS and YFSETQ. The ends lost 5 bases at V and 5 bases at J; junction bases unmatched: 15. CDR3 length: 18 amino acids. CDR3 DNA: TGCGCCAGCAGAGAACTAGGGACTAGCGGGACCGAATGGGAGACCCAGTACTTC. Its translation is CASRELGTSGTEWETQYF. Full variable domain (outside the CDR3, taken from reference TRBV5-1 and TRBJ2-5): KAGVTQTPRYLIKTRGQQVTLSCSPISGHRSVSWYQQTPGQGLQFLFEYFSETQRNKGNFPGRFSGRQFSNSRSEMNVSTLELGDSALYLCASRELGTSGTEWETQYFGPGTRLLVL.

The rearrangement links TRBV27 to TRBJ2-2, with 9 bases identical to TRBD2. The germline V gene encodes CDR1 MNHEY and CDR2 SMNVEV (reference sequence). The CDR3 runs to 16 residues. V lost 0 bases and J lost 6; bases outside the gene matches: 5. The chain's CDR3 is CASSLSLAGVPGELFF. For the CDR3, the DNA is TGTGCCAGCAGTTTATCGTTAGCGGGAGTGCCCGGGGAGCTGTTTTTT.

In its sample, this clonotype was seen a few times. V usage is TRBV12-3 or TRBV12-4 and J usage is TRBJ2-3; 10 bases agree with TRBD2. The ends lost 1 base at V and 6 bases at J; junction bases unmatched: 4. This CDR3 comprises 15 residues. CDR3 in amino acids: CASSLGPSGSDTQYF. CDR3 in DNA: TGTGCCAGCAGTTTAGGCCCTAGCGGGAGCGATACGCAGTATTTT.

V is TRBV7-9 and J is TRBJ2-5; no firm D call. Germline-derived CDR1 and CDR2 are SEHNR and FQNEAQ (reference sequence). V gave up 1 base and J gave up 3 bases, with 15 bases separating them. This CDR3 contains 16 residues. CDR3 protein: CASSLVLVARKETQYF. CDR3 coding DNA: TGTGCCAGCAGCTTAGTCTTGGTGGCTAGAAAAGAGACCCAGTACTTC.